This TCR beta chain was recovered during a study of cytomegalovirus exposure and HLA in healthy donors. The PCR was carried out with 60 Vbeta primers and 13 Jbeta primers. Sequencing was performed with immunoSEQ multiplex PCR; in TCRdb, only in-frame clones are kept and a portion is missing. The sample lists about 170,000 clones, over 70% occurring once. Concerning this clone itself: Its antigen is undetermined.

This CDR3 comprises 18 residues. The V segment lost 4 bases and the J segment 3 bases; nucleotides outside the gene matches: 10. The germline gives CDR1 SGHRS, CDR2 YFSETQ. Findings and caveats of the study: In a later analysis, TCR association rates varied by HLA locus: DRB1 most, HLA-C fewest. Earlier analysis found most TCR beta V segments productive about 87% or about 30% of the time.

The origin of this receptor is a boy aged 2 to 9 in good health and CMV-seronegative. The sample was PBMCs. The chain employs TRBV5-1 and TRBJ2-5; 15 nucleotides match TRBD2. The CDR3 DNA reads TGCGCCAGCAGCATCCCGGGACTAGCGGGGGGTCCCAAAGAGACCCAGTACTTC. Its protein is CASSIPGLAGGPKETQYF.